These T cell receptor beta chains were read from a single sample in a study of T cells in Graves' hyperthyroidism and ophthalmopathy. TCRdb independently ran MiXCR on the multiplex PCR reads; one entry per CDR3 protein. The sample has about 520,000 distinct CDR3 sequences; roughly 25% are singletons. Sequenced input: blood. These receptors were taken from a woman aged 25-40 years with Graves' ophthalmopathy. The CDR3 runs from the conserved cysteine through the conserved F or W. The D gene is left open where the match is weak. The size field is filled for only some rows; it gives once, few, many or a size class.

CDR3: CASSSQGPGANVPTF; DNA: TGTGCCAGCAGTAGCCAGGGCCCTGGGGCCAACGTCCCGACTTTC; D: NA; J: TRBJ2-6; size: NA; V: TRBV7-2
CDR3: CASSETGTSGGTQYF; DNA: TGTGCCAGCAGTGAAACCGGGACTAGCGGGGGCACGCAGTATTTT; D: TRBD2; J: TRBJ2-3; size: many; V: TRBV2
CDR3: CASSYLHRSGNTIYF; DNA: TGTGCCAGCAGTTACCTACACAGATCTGGAAACACCATATATTTT; D: NA; J: TRBJ1-3; size: many; V: TRBV6-5
CDR3: CASSLTGTDTGELFF; DNA: TGCGCCAGCAGCTTGACAGGGACGGACACCGGGGAGCTGTTTTTT; D: NA; J: TRBJ2-2; size: few; V: TRBV5-1
CDR3: CASSQQGGRTEAFF; DNA: TGTGCCAGTAGCCAACAGGGGGGCAGGACTGAAGCTTTCTTT; D: TRBD1; J: TRBJ1-1; size: many; V: TRBV19
CDR3: CSARAASLAGQGAYEQYF; DNA: TGCAGTGCTAGAGCCGCTTCCCTAGCGGGGCAGGGGGCCTACGAGCAGTACTTC; D: TRBD2; J: TRBJ2-7; size: many; V: TRBV20-1
CDR3: CASSSGTEPLHF; DNA: TGTGCCAGCAGCTCCGGGACAGAACCCCTCCACTTT; D: TRBD1; J: TRBJ1-6; size: NA; V: TRBV7-2
CDR3: CAISTSGSDVGELFF; DNA: TGTGCCATCTCAACTAGCGGGAGTGATGTCGGGGAGCTGTTTTTT; D: TRBD2; J: TRBJ2-2; size: NA; V: TRBV10-3
CDR3: CASSPVETQYF; DNA: TGTGCCAGCAGCCCCGTAGAGACCCAGTACTTC; D: NA; J: TRBJ2-5; size: many; V: TRBV6-1
CDR3: CASSYWGRRGTLNTEAFF; DNA: TGTGCCAGCAGTTACTGGGGCAGGAGAGGTACACTGAACACTGAAGCTTTCTTT; D: NA; J: TRBJ1-1; size: many; V: TRBV6-2/TRBV6-3
CDR3: CSARDRKETQYF; DNA: TGCAGTGCTAGAGATCGCAAGGAGACCCAGTACTTC; D: NA; J: TRBJ2-5; size: NA; V: TRBV20-1
CDR3: CASRPRQGYEQYF; DNA: TGTGCCAGCCGTCCCCGACAGGGATACGAGCAGTACTTC; D: TRBD1; J: TRBJ2-7; size: NA; V: TRBV28
CDR3: CARIQRGCFTDTQYF; DNA: TGTGCCAGAATACAGAGGGGGTGTTTCACAGATACGCAGTATTTT; D: NA; J: TRBJ2-3; size: NA; V: TRBV12-3/TRBV12-4
CDR3: CASSVGPGNQPQHF; DNA: TGTGCCAGCAGTGTGGGACCGGGCAATCAGCCCCAGCATTTT; D: NA; J: TRBJ1-5; size: NA; V: TRBV2
CDR3: CASSPPRDGYTF; DNA: TGTGCCAGCAGTCCCCCTCGGGATGGCTACACCTTC; D: NA; J: TRBJ1-2; size: many; V: TRBV28
CDR3: CASSPHTTGEQYF; DNA: TGTGCCAGCAGCCCCCACACGACGGGCGAGCAGTACTTC; D: NA; J: TRBJ2-7; size: many; V: TRBV12-3/TRBV12-4
CDR3: CSVPRPTGTTEAFF; DNA: TGCAGTGTCCCGCGACCTACAGGGACCACTGAAGCTTTCTTT; D: NA; J: TRBJ1-1; size: NA; V: TRBV20-1
CDR3: CASSQDPEYQETKYF; DNA: TGTGCCAGCAGCCAGGACCCCGAATACCAAGAGACCAAGTACTTC; D: NA; J: TRBJ2-5; size: NA; V: TRBV4-2
CDR3: CARSLYASGSEQYF; DNA: TGTGCCAGGAGTTTATATGCTAGCGGATCCGAGCAGTACTTC; D: TRBD2; J: TRBJ2-7; size: NA; V: TRBV27
CDR3: CASSLVPRLYGYTF; DNA: TGTGCCAGCAGCTTAGTCCCCAGACTCTATGGCTACACCTTC; D: NA; J: TRBJ1-2; size: many; V: TRBV11-2
CDR3: CASSSAGSGELFF; DNA: TGTGCCAGCAGCTCCGCAGGGTCCGGGGAGCTGTTTTTT; D: NA; J: TRBJ2-2; size: many; V: TRBV6-1
CDR3: CASSFTPGTGTYEQYF; DNA: TGCGCCAGCAGCTTTACCCCCGGGACAGGAACCTACGAGCAGTACTTC; D: TRBD1; J: TRBJ2-7; size: many; V: TRBV5-1
CDR3: CATGPGGVAGELFF; DNA: TGTGCCACCGGACCAGGGGGCGTCGCGGGGGAGCTGTTTTTT; D: TRBD1; J: TRBJ2-2; size: NA; V: TRBV24-1
CDR3: CASSSARTGGFGYTF; DNA: TGTGCCAGCAGCTCGGCACGTACAGGGGGCTTTGGCTACACCTTC; D: TRBD1; J: TRBJ1-2; size: many; V: TRBV13
CDR3: CSARGGSNQPQHF; DNA: TGCAGTGCTAGGGGTGGAAGCAATCAGCCCCAGCATTTT; D: NA; J: TRBJ1-5; size: many; V: TRBV20-1
CDR3: CASSEGPEAFF; DNA: TGCGCCAGCAGTGAGGGGCCTGAAGCTTTCTTT; D: NA; J: TRBJ1-1; size: many; V: TRBV10-2
CDR3: CASSPGVAGYTF; DNA: TGTGCCAGCAGCCCCGGTGTAGCAGGCTACACCTTC; D: NA; J: TRBJ1-2; size: few; V: TRBV7-9
CDR3: CSAPAMNTEAFF; DNA: TGCAGTGCGCCCGCGATGAACACTGAAGCTTTCTTT; D: NA; J: TRBJ1-1; size: many; V: TRBV20-1
CDR3: CASTTRRNYGYTF; DNA: TGTGCCAGCACCACTCGACGGAACTATGGCTACACCTTC; D: NA; J: TRBJ1-2; size: NA; V: TRBV12-3/TRBV12-4
CDR3: CASSLQTSGYEQYF; DNA: TGCGCCAGCAGCCTACAGACTAGCGGGTACGAGCAGTACTTC; D: TRBD2; J: TRBJ2-7; size: few; V: TRBV5-1
CDR3: CASRWTRKRDTEAFF; DNA: TGTGCCAGCAGATGGACCCGGAAGAGGGACACTGAAGCTTTCTTT; D: NA; J: TRBJ1-1; size: many; V: TRBV6-5
CDR3: CATSRDQGSNQPQHF; DNA: TGTGCCACCAGCAGAGATCAAGGGAGCAATCAGCCCCAGCATTTT; D: NA; J: TRBJ1-5; size: NA; V: TRBV15
CDR3: CSARPTGRRTEAFF; DNA: TGCAGTGCTAGACCGACAGGGCGGAGGACTGAAGCTTTCTTT; D: TRBD1; J: TRBJ1-1; size: many; V: TRBV20-1
CDR3: CASHSHAKQPSYEQYF; DNA: TGTGCCAGCCATTCTCACGCGAAGCAGCCTTCCTACGAGCAGTACTTC; D: NA; J: TRBJ2-7; size: NA; V: TRBV25-1
CDR3: CASSQGGGVGGNTIYF; DNA: TGTGCCAGCAGCCAAGGAGGCGGAGTTGGTGGAAACACCATATATTTT; D: NA; J: TRBJ1-3; size: NA; V: TRBV4-2
CDR3: CASSHGTGFSGNTIYF; DNA: TGTGCCAGCAGCCACGGGACAGGGTTCTCTGGAAACACCATATATTTT; D: TRBD1; J: TRBJ1-3; size: many; V: TRBV11-2
CDR3: CATTGAMSTNTGELFF; DNA: TGTGCCACCACAGGAGCTATGTCGACTAACACCGGGGAGCTGTTTTTT; D: NA; J: TRBJ2-2; size: many; V: TRBV10-3
CDR3: CSARETGNQPQHF; DNA: TGCAGTGCTAGAGAGACAGGCAATCAGCCCCAGCATTTT; D: NA; J: TRBJ1-5; size: many; V: TRBV20-1
CDR3: CASNYRGRGYEQYF; DNA: TGTGCCAGCAATTACAGGGGTAGGGGCTACGAGCAGTACTTC; D: TRBD1; J: TRBJ2-7; size: many; V: TRBV6-2/TRBV6-3
CDR3: CASRSGGKRNTIYF; DNA: TGTGCCAGCAGGTCGGGAGGGAAGAGAAACACCATATATTTT; D: NA; J: TRBJ1-3; size: few; V: TRBV6-1
CDR3: CASSRTTTGELFF; DNA: TGTGCCAGCAGTCGAACGACCACCGGGGAGCTGTTTTTT; D: NA; J: TRBJ2-2; size: NA; V: TRBV28
CDR3: CASSYSSGAELGTQYF; DNA: TGTGCCAGCAGTTACTCGTCAGGGGCCGAATTAGGGACCCAGTACTTC; D: NA; J: TRBJ2-5; size: NA; V: TRBV6-5
CDR3: CASSVGTDQETQYF; DNA: TGTGCCAGCAGCGTGGGGACAGACCAAGAGACCCAGTACTTC; D: TRBD1; J: TRBJ2-5; size: many; V: TRBV9
CDR3: CASRLAGGGSYEQYF; DNA: TGTGCCAGTAGACTAGCGGGAGGAGGCTCCTACGAGCAGTACTTC; D: TRBD2; J: TRBJ2-7; size: few; V: TRBV19
CDR3: CSASVGSAEAQYF; DNA: TGCAGTGCGAGTGTCGGCAGCGCCGAGGCCCAGTACTTC; D: NA; J: TRBJ2-5; size: NA; V: TRBV20-1
CDR3: CASSGQGFSGNTIYF; DNA: TGTGCCAGTAGTGGACAGGGGTTCTCTGGAAACACCATATATTTT; D: TRBD1; J: TRBJ1-3; size: NA; V: TRBV19
CDR3: CASSLEAGSNYGYTF; DNA: TGTGCCAGCAGCTTAGAGGCAGGGTCTAACTATGGCTACACCTTC; D: NA; J: TRBJ1-2; size: many; V: TRBV7-8
CDR3: CASSLEFGPYEAFF; DNA: TGTGCCAGCAGCTTAGAATTCGGACCGTATGAAGCTTTCTTT; D: NA; J: TRBJ1-1; size: many; V: TRBV7-2
CDR3: CSVEGRGLQETQYF; DNA: TGCAGCGTTGAAGGCAGGGGGCTCCAAGAGACCCAGTACTTC; D: TRBD1; J: TRBJ2-5; size: few; V: TRBV29-1
CDR3: CASSYIGNTIYF; DNA: TGTGCCAGCAGTTACATTGGAAACACCATATATTTT; D: NA; J: TRBJ1-3; size: many; V: TRBV6-2/TRBV6-3
CDR3: CASSERPDNPYEQYF; DNA: TGTGCCAGCAGTGAACGGCCGGATAATCCCTACGAGCAGTACTTC; D: NA; J: TRBJ2-7; size: NA; V: TRBV6-1
CDR3: CASSSDGTGGSYEQYF; DNA: TGTGCCAGCAGCTCGGACGGGACAGGGGGCTCCTACGAGCAGTACTTC; D: TRBD1; J: TRBJ2-7; size: few; V: TRBV7-6
CDR3: CASSLLGTGSGSGYTF; DNA: TGTGCCAGCAGCTTACTTGGGACAGGTTCAGGGAGTGGCTACACCTTC; D: TRBD1; J: TRBJ1-2; size: many; V: TRBV11-2
CDR3: CASSFPGQGIREQYF; DNA: TGTGCCAGCAGTTTCCCGGGACAGGGGATAAGGGAGCAGTACTTC; D: TRBD1; J: TRBJ2-7; size: many; V: TRBV27
CDR3: CASSEETASYEQYF; DNA: TGTGCCAGCAGTGAAGAGACAGCCTCCTACGAGCAGTACTTC; D: NA; J: TRBJ2-7; size: NA; V: TRBV6-1